This TCR beta chain came from a study of T cell responses to AZD1222 COVID-19 vaccine. Findings and limits, study-wide: At baseline, just five to seven AZD1222 recipients tested seropositive. Donors skewed white British and female; clonal diversity was possibly underestimated. Spike-specific TCR breadth and depth were elevated following two AZD1222 doses.

This clone is a singleton in its sample. No antigen is known for it. One junction end disagrees with the germline gene, perhaps due to a read error. CDR1 and CDR2 from the germline V gene are SNHLY and FYNNEI. The CDR3 has 13 amino acids. Repertoires were generated with immunoSEQ multiplex PCR, while TCRdb's copy carries only in-frame clones and drops some. This sample yields 95,000 to 130,000 clones, of which 85% to 95% are seen a single time; about 2.7% belongs to the top ten. The sequence was collected from an adult in good health. The chain has TRBV2 and TRBJ1-5; weak D call: TRBD1 (5 bases). The specimen was peripheral blood, collected on day 0 of AZD1222 vaccination. CDR3 amino acids: CASNPGRKQPQHF. The CDR3, as DNA: TGTGCCAGCAATCCAGGGCGCAAGCAGCCCCAGCATTTT.